This TCR beta chain was obtained from a study of OX40 agonist ivuxolimab in advanced cancers. Study at large: Intravenous ivuxolimab was administered to patients every 2 weeks at 0.01 to 10 mg/kg. Three patients, one with hepatocellular carcinoma and two with cutaneous melanoma, responded partially.

Produced via immunoSEQ multiplex PCR; TCRdb's table is partial and in-frame only. The profile covers 97,000 or so clones, with around 89% appearing a single time and 0.15% to 0.2% taken by the ten largest. The CDR3 has 15 residues. The germline V gene encodes CDR1 SGHNT and CDR2 YENEEA. Between the trimmed V and J ends, which lost 5 bases and 4 bases, there was a span of 15 bases. This TCR derives from an adult with an advanced solid tumor such as melanoma, head and neck, liver or kidney cancer. V is TRBV11-3 and J is TRBJ2-1; D might be TRBD2 (6 bases). Sequencing was performed on CD4+ or CD8+ T cells sorted from blood, taken in a trial of the OX40 agonist ivuxolimab. CDR3 bases: TGTGCCAGCAGCCGCCTTGCGGGGAGTTACAATGAGCAGTTCTTC. Translation: CASSRLAGSYNEQFF.